This entry features one T cell receptor beta chain sequence. Antigen unknown. The sample comes from a study of CD8+CD57+ T cells in acquired aplastic anemia. Across the study: Quantities of DNA derived from sorted CD4+ and CD8+ cells averaged approximately 3 ug.

Genomic DNA constituted the template upon which TCR beta VDJ and CDR3 profiling was performed. TCRdb used MiXCR to reprocess the reads, holding one entry per CDR3 protein. The sample contains roughly 300,000 distinct CDR3 sequences, about 56% of which appear only once. Germline values: CDR1 SGHTA, CDR2 FQGNSA. Trimming took 2 bases from V and 0 from J, leaving 11 bases between them. The CDR3 totals 15 residues. Study outcomes and limitations: Patients and healthy controls showed no significant CD8+ Simpson's diversity difference. The study identified around 28 CD8+ CDR3 sequences shared by patients and controls.

The rearrangement joins TRBV7-2 to TRBJ2-7; D might be TRBD1 (5 bases). The sample consisted of sorted CD4+, CD8+, or CD8+CD57+ T cells (not recorded which) from PBMCs. The TCR sequence derives from a human donor with severe aplastic anemia or a healthy control (not recorded which). In nucleotides, the CDR3 is TGTGCCAGCAGCTTAAGGGGTTCCCTCTCCTACGAGCAGTACTTC. Its translation is CASSLRGSLSYEQYF.